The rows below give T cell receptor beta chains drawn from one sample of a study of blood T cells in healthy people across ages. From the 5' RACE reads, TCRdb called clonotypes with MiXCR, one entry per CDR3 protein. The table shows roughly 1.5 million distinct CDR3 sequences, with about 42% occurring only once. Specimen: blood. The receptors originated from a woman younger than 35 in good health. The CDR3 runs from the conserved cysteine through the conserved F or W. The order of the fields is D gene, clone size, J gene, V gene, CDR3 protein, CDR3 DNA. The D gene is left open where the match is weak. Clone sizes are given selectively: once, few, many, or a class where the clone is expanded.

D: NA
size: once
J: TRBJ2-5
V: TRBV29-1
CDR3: CSAAPNDREGETQYF
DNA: TGCAGCGCAGCACCAAACGACAGGGAGGGAGAGACCCAGTACTTC

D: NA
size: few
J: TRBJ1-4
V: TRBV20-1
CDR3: CSARGPTTNEKLFF
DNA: TGCAGTGCAAGGGGTCCCACAACTAATGAAAAACTGTTTTTT

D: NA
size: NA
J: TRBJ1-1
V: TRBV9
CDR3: CASGGATEAFF
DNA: TGTGCCAGCGGAGGGGCCACTGAAGCTTTCTTT

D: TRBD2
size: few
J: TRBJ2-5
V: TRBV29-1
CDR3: CSSPSGSETQYF
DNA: TGCAGCTCCCCTAGCGGGAGTGAGACCCAGTACTTC

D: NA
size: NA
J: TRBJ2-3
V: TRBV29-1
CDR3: CSVALALSTDTQYF
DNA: TGTAGCGTTGCGCTAGCGTTAAGCACAGATACGCAGTATTTT

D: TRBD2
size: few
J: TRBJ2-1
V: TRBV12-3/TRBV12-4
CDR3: CASSASGDPYNEQFF
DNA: TGTGCCAGCAGTGCCAGCGGGGACCCCTACAATGAGCAGTTCTTC

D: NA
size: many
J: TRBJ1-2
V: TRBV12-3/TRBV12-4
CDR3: CASSFGGNGYTF
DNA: TGTGCCAGCAGTTTTGGGGGGAATGGCTACACCTTC

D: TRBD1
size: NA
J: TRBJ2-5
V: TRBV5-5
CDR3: CASSLAGTELQETQYF
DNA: TGTGCCAGCAGCTTGGCCGGGACAGAACTACAAGAGACCCAGTACTTC

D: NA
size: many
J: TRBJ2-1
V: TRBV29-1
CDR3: CSGRTLDYNEQFF
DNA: TGCAGCGGCCGGACTCTCGACTACAATGAGCAGTTCTTC

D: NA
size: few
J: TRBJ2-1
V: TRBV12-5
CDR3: CASGSAVNEQFF
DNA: TGTGCTAGTGGTTCCGCTGTCAATGAGCAGTTCTTC

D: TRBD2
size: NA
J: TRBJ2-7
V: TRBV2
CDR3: CASKREGTSYNEQYF
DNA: TGTGCCAGCAAAAGGGAGGGAACTTCCTACAATGAGCAGTACTTC

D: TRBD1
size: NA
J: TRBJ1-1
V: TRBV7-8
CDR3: CASSLPPTGVNTEAFF
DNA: TGTGCCAGCAGCTTACCCCCGACAGGGGTGAACACTGAAGCTTTCTTT

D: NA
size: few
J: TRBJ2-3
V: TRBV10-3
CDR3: CAISSVLSTDTQYF
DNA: TGTGCCATCAGTAGCGTCCTAAGCACAGATACGCAGTATTTT

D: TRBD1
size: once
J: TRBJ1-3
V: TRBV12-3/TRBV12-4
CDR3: CASSPPWTGVGNTIYF
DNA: TGTGCCAGCAGTCCCCCCTGGACAGGGGTCGGAAACACCATATATTTT

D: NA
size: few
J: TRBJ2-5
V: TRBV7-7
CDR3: CASSLVGRPRYF
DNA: TGTGCTAGCAGCTTAGTTGGCCGACCCCGGTACTTC

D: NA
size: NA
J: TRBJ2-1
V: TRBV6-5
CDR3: CASSYWRGPNNEQLF
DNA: TGTGCCAGCAGTTACTGGCGAGGACCAAACAATGAGCAGTTATTC

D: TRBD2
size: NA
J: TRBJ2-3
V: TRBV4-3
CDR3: CASSQSGRASTDTQYF
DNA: TGCGCCAGCAGTCAAAGCGGGAGGGCTAGCACAGATACGCAGTATTTT

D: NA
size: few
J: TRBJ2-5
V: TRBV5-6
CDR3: CASSFLRAETQYF
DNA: TGTGCCAGCAGCTTTCTGCGGGCAGAGACCCAGTACTTC

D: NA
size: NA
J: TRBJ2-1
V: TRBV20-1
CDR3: CSARVPTWGTYNEQFF
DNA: TGCAGTGCTAGAGTTCCCACTTGGGGCACCTACAATGAGCAGTTCTTC

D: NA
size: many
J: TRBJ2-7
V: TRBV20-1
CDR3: CSARDPDSYTMGQYF
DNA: TGCAGTGCTAGAGATCCGGACAGCTATACGATGGGGCAGTACTTC

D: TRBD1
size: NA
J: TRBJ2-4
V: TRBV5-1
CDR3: CASSLDDRGKSKNIQYF
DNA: TGCGCCAGCAGCTTGGACGACAGGGGGAAGAGCAAAAACATTCAGTACTTC

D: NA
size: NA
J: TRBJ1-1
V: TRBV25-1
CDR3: CASSGPASMNIEAFF
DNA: TGTGCCAGCAGTGGGCCAGCATCCATGAACATTGAAGCTTTCTTT

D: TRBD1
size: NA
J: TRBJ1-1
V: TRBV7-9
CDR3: CASSLKTGASEAFF
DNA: TGTGCCAGCAGCTTAAAAACAGGGGCGTCTGAAGCTTTCTTT

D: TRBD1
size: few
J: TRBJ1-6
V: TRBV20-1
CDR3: CSARVGTDNSPLHF
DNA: TGCAGTGCTAGAGTCGGGACAGATAATTCACCCCTCCACTTT

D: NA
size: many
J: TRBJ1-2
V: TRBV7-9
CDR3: CASGRSSNYGYTF
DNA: TGTGCCAGCGGCCGCAGCTCTAACTATGGCTACACCTTC

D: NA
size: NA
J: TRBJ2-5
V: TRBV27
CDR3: CASSSLHGQYF
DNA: TGTGCCAGCAGTTCCCTCCACGGGCAGTACTTC

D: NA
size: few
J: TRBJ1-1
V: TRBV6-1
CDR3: CASPGLGNTEAFF
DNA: TGTGCCAGCCCCGGGTTGGGGAACACTGAAGCTTTCTTT

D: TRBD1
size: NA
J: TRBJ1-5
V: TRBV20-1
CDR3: CSASRPGGIQPQHF
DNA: TGCAGTGCTAGCCGGCCAGGGGGCATTCAGCCCCAGCATTTT

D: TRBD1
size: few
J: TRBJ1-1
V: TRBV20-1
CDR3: CSARPPQGVTEAFF
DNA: TGCAGTGCTAGGCCCCCGCAGGGGGTCACTGAAGCTTTCTTT

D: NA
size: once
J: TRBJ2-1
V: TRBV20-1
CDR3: CSARDPSGIRYNEQFF
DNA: TGCAGTGCTAGAGATCCCTCCGGGATCCGGTACAATGAGCAGTTCTTC

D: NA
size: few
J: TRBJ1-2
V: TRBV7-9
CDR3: CASSPAIIGYTF
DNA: TGTGCCAGCAGCCCGGCTATTATTGGCTACACCTTC

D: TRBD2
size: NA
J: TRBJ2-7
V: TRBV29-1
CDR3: CSVELAVNNEQYF
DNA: TGCAGCGTTGAGCTAGCGGTGAACAATGAGCAGTACTTC

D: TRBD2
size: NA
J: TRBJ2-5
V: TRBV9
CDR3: CASSVAESSGSSNEQYF
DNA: TGTGCCAGCAGCGTAGCCGAGAGTAGCGGGAGTAGCAATGAGCAGTACTTC

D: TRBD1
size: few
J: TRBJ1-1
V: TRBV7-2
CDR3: CASSPRGQGATEAFF
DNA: TGTGCCAGCAGCCCAAGGGGACAGGGGGCTACTGAAGCTTTCTTT

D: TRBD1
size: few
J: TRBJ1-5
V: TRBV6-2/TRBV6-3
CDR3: CASSYTGTGGAWQPQHF
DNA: TGTGCCAGCAGTTACACCGGGACAGGGGGCGCGTGGCAGCCCCAGCATTTT

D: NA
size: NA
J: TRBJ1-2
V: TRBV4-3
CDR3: CASSQDHRENYGYTF
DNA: TGCGCCAGCAGCCAAGATCACAGGGAGAACTATGGCTACACCTTC